Listed below are T cell receptor beta chains from one sample, sequenced in a study of PD-1 blockade in classical Hodgkin lymphoma. Some clones are missing from TCRdb's copy, which holds only in-frame ones; the method was immunoSEQ multiplex PCR. The sample consists of 30,000 to 40,000 clones, 80% to 95% of them appearing once. Sequenced material: CD4+ T cells from blood, taken before the fourth cycle of nivolumab. These receptors were taken from a human donor with classical Hodgkin lymphoma. CDR3s include the opening cysteine and the closing phenylalanine or tryptophan. Each record gives: J gene, clone size, D gene, V gene, CDR3 DNA, CDR3 protein. D genes are given only for firm matches. Clone size is given for some rows only: seen once, a few or many times, or a class if the clone is expanded.

J: TRBJ1-5
size: NA
D: TRBD1
V: TRBV4-2
DNA: TGTGCCAGCAGCCAAGAACCGGGACAGGGGAGTCAGCCCCAGCATTTT
CDR3: CASSQEPGQGSQPQHF

J: TRBJ2-5
size: NA
D: NA
V: TRBV18
DNA: TGTGCCAGCTCCCAGTTGCGGGCAACCCAAGAGACCCAGTACTTC
CDR3: CASSQLRATQETQYF

J: TRBJ1-1
size: NA
D: NA
V: TRBV7-9
DNA: TGTGCCAGCAGCTTAGCGGGCCGCTATGACTGGGCTTTCTTT
CDR3: CASSLAGRYDWAFF

J: TRBJ1-5
size: NA
D: NA
V: TRBV11-2
DNA: TGTGCCAGCAAACCAGATAGTAATCAGCCCCAGCATTTT
CDR3: CASKPDSNQPQHF

J: TRBJ2-2
size: NA
D: TRBD2
V: TRBV10-2
DNA: TGCGCCAGCAGCGGGACTAGCGGGAACACCGGGGAGCTGTTTTTT
CDR3: CASSGTSGNTGELFF

J: TRBJ2-3
size: NA
D: NA
V: TRBV7-6
DNA: TGTGCCAGCAGCCTCGGGGGCCTGAATACGCAGTATTTT
CDR3: CASSLGGLNTQYF

J: TRBJ1-2
size: NA
D: NA
V: TRBV5-1
DNA: TGCGCCAGCAGCTTGTCAGAACAGGGACGGGGCTATGGCTACACCTTC
CDR3: CASSLSEQGRGYGYTF

J: TRBJ1-5
size: once
D: NA
V: TRBV19
DNA: TGTGCCAGTAGTATATCGCTCCGCGGGCATCAGCCCCAGCATTTT
CDR3: CASSISLRGHQPQHF

J: TRBJ2-3
size: NA
D: NA
V: TRBV5-1
DNA: TGCGCCAGCAGCTTGCGGTCTAGCACAGATACGCAGTATTTT
CDR3: CASSLRSSTDTQYF

J: TRBJ2-2
size: NA
D: NA
V: TRBV11-2
DNA: TGTGCCAGCAGCGAATCAGGGGCGAACACCGGGGAGCTGTTTTTT
CDR3: CASSESGANTGELFF

J: TRBJ2-7
size: NA
D: NA
V: TRBV5-1
DNA: TGCGCCAGCAGCTCGACAGTCTCCTACGAGCAGTACTTC
CDR3: CASSSTVSYEQYF

J: TRBJ2-3
size: NA
D: TRBD2
V: TRBV18
DNA: TGTGCCAGCTCGCCGGGACTATCTTCAGATACGCAGTATTTT
CDR3: CASSPGLSSDTQYF

J: TRBJ2-7
size: NA
D: NA
V: TRBV5-1
DNA: TGCGCCAGCAGCTTGCCCTCCGACTCGGGTGAGCAGTACTTC
CDR3: CASSLPSDSGEQYF

J: TRBJ2-2
size: NA
D: TRBD2
V: TRBV7-2
DNA: TGTGCCAGCAGCTTGTGGAGCGGGAGTACCGGGGAGCTGTTTTTT
CDR3: CASSLWSGSTGELFF

J: TRBJ1-5
size: NA
D: TRBD1
V: TRBV28
DNA: TGTGCCAGCAGTCCAGTTAGGGACAGGGTAAATTCGTTCCCCCTCGTGGCCCAGCATTTT
CDR3: CASSPVRDRVNSFPLVAQHF

J: TRBJ2-7
size: NA
D: TRBD1
V: TRBV5-6
DNA: TGTGCCAGCAGCTTCGGACAGGGGGCGCAGGAGCAGTACTTC
CDR3: CASSFGQGAQEQYF

J: TRBJ1-2
size: NA
D: NA
V: TRBV9
DNA: TGTGCCAGCAGCGTAGTTGGGCAGGGAAGTGGTGGCTACACCTTC
CDR3: CASSVVGQGSGGYTF

J: TRBJ2-7
size: NA
D: NA
V: TRBV6-5
DNA: TGTGCCAGCAGACACCCGGAGACCAGGGAGCAGTACTTC
CDR3: CASRHPETREQYF

J: TRBJ1-1
size: NA
D: NA
V: TRBV6-1
DNA: TGTGCCAGCAGTGGGTGGGGTATGAACACTGAAGCTTTCTTT
CDR3: CASSGWGMNTEAFF

J: TRBJ1-2
size: NA
D: NA
V: TRBV28
DNA: TGTGCCAGCAGGCAAACAGGCTCCTATGGCTACACCTTC
CDR3: CASRQTGSYGYTF

J: TRBJ1-4
size: NA
D: TRBD1
V: TRBV7-6
DNA: TGTGCCAGCAGCTCGGGACAGGAATTTAGTAATGAAAAACTGTTTTTT
CDR3: CASSSGQEFSNEKLFF

J: TRBJ1-3
size: once
D: NA
V: TRBV10-1
DNA: TGCGCCAGCGGGAAGGGGCAACTTGGAAACACCATATATTTT
CDR3: CASGKGQLGNTIYF

J: TRBJ2-7
size: NA
D: NA
V: TRBV6-6
DNA: TGTGCCAGCAGTGCAACCGACAGGAGCTCCTACGAGCAGTACTTC
CDR3: CASSATDRSSYEQYF

J: TRBJ1-1
size: few
D: NA
V: TRBV10-1
DNA: TGCGCCAGCAGTGTTTTTACCAACACTGAAGCTTTCTTT
CDR3: CASSVFTNTEAFF

J: TRBJ1-4
size: NA
D: NA
V: TRBV5-5
DNA: TGTGCCAGCAGCTGGGTCGGTAGAGCTGAAAAACTGTTTTTT
CDR3: CASSWVGRAEKLFF

J: TRBJ2-1
size: NA
D: TRBD1
V: TRBV4-1
DNA: TGCGCCAGCAGCCTTGCTGGGGACAGGGGCCACAATGAGCAGTTCTTC
CDR3: CASSLAGDRGHNEQFF

J: TRBJ2-1
size: NA
D: NA
V: TRBV19
DNA: TGTGCCAGTAGTAGCCCCCCGGACCGCTCCTACAATGAGCAGTTCTTC
CDR3: CASSSPPDRSYNEQFF

J: TRBJ1-5
size: NA
D: NA
V: TRBV2
DNA: TGTGCCAGCAGTCTCACGCGAGGTGATCAGCCCCAGCATTTT
CDR3: CASSLTRGDQPQHF

J: TRBJ1-4
size: NA
D: NA
V: TRBV7-9
DNA: TGTGCGGACGGGGAAACTAATGAAAAACTGTTTTTT
CDR3: CADGETNEKLFF

J: TRBJ1-2
size: NA
D: NA
V: TRBV6-1
DNA: TGTGCCAGCAGGAAGGACGGATCGGAATATGGCTACACCTTC
CDR3: CASRKDGSEYGYTF

J: TRBJ2-2
size: NA
D: NA
V: TRBV27
DNA: TGTGCCAGCAGTTTAATAGCGACCAACACCGGGGAGCTGTTTTTT
CDR3: CASSLIATNTGELFF

J: TRBJ1-2
size: NA
D: NA
V: TRBV19
DNA: TGTGCCAGTAGTATTACCCAACGACGGAGGGGCTACACCTTC
CDR3: CASSITQRRRGYTF

J: TRBJ2-7
size: NA
D: TRBD1
V: TRBV28
DNA: TGTGCCAGCAGTTTTGCAGGGGGAAACCCCTACGAGCAGTACTTC
CDR3: CASSFAGGNPYEQYF

J: TRBJ2-1
size: NA
D: NA
V: TRBV5-4
DNA: TGTGCCAGCAGCTTGGGCAAGGGGTACAATGAGCAGTTCTTC
CDR3: CASSLGKGYNEQFF

J: TRBJ2-1
size: NA
D: NA
V: TRBV9
DNA: TGTGCCAGCGCCCCGTGGTCGGACAATGAGCAGTTCTTC
CDR3: CASAPWSDNEQFF

J: TRBJ1-1
size: once
D: NA
V: TRBV30
DNA: TGTGCCTGGGCTAGAGGAAACACTGAAGCTTTCTTT
CDR3: CAWARGNTEAFF

J: TRBJ1-3
size: NA
D: NA
V: TRBV27
DNA: TGTGCCAGCAGTCCCGTGGGGAGAGGAAACACCATATATTTT
CDR3: CASSPVGRGNTIYF

J: TRBJ1-1
size: NA
D: NA
V: TRBV6-5
DNA: TGTGCCAGCAGTAACGGGGCCGAAGCTTTCTTT
CDR3: CASSNGAEAFF

J: TRBJ2-7
size: once
D: TRBD2
V: TRBV7-2
DNA: TGTGCCAGCAGCTTAGGACTAGCGGGGCCCTACGAGCAGTACTTC
CDR3: CASSLGLAGPYEQYF

J: TRBJ2-3
size: once
D: NA
V: TRBV9
DNA: TGTGCCAGCAGCGGGAGGGGCGGCGCAGATACGCAGTATTTT
CDR3: CASSGRGGADTQYF

J: TRBJ1-2
size: NA
D: NA
V: TRBV6-1
DNA: TGTGCCAGCAGTGAACGGGTATATGGCTACACCTTC
CDR3: CASSERVYGYTF

J: TRBJ2-3
size: NA
D: TRBD1
V: TRBV13
DNA: TGTGCCAGCAGCAACGGCCCAGGGGGCACCACAGATACGCAGTATTTT
CDR3: CASSNGPGGTTDTQYF

J: TRBJ2-5
size: NA
D: NA
V: TRBV5-1
DNA: TGCGCCAGCAGCTTTGGTGCAGCGGGCCTGGGGGTTTGGTCCCAGTACTTC
CDR3: CASSFGAAGLGVWSQYF

J: TRBJ1-1
size: NA
D: NA
V: TRBV18
DNA: TGTGCCAGCTCACTACAGGCGAACACTGAAGCTTTCTTT
CDR3: CASSLQANTEAFF

J: TRBJ1-1
size: NA
D: NA
V: TRBV5-6
DNA: TGTGCCAGCAGCTGGCCGCTAAACACTGAAGCTTTCTTT
CDR3: CASSWPLNTEAFF

J: TRBJ1-2
size: NA
D: NA
V: TRBV28
DNA: TGTGCCAGCAGTTTCGGGGGGGGTAACTATGGCTACACCTTC
CDR3: CASSFGGGNYGYTF

J: TRBJ1-2
size: NA
D: NA
V: TRBV28
DNA: TGTGCGTCCTTCGCGGGGGATGGCTACACCTTC
CDR3: CASFAGDGYTF

J: TRBJ2-5
size: few
D: NA
V: TRBV18
DNA: TGTGCCAGCTCACCATACACGGGATATCAAGAGACCCAGTACTTC
CDR3: CASSPYTGYQETQYF

J: TRBJ2-7
size: NA
D: NA
V: TRBV18
DNA: TGTGCCAGCTCCCCCGCGGGACCCAGCTACGAGCAGTACTTC
CDR3: CASSPAGPSYEQYF

J: TRBJ1-2
size: few
D: NA
V: TRBV6-5
DNA: TGTGCCAGCAGTTACTCGATTGGGACGGGAATCTATGGCTACACCTTC
CDR3: CASSYSIGTGIYGYTF

J: TRBJ2-1
size: NA
D: NA
V: TRBV10-3
DNA: TGTGCCATCAGTGAGTCGCACAATGAGCAGTTCTTC
CDR3: CAISESHNEQFF

J: TRBJ1-1
size: once
D: NA
V: TRBV7-2
DNA: TGTGCCAGCAGCTCAAACATTCCAGGGAACACTGAAGCTTTCTTT
CDR3: CASSSNIPGNTEAFF

J: TRBJ2-7
size: NA
D: TRBD1
V: TRBV30
DNA: TGTGCCTGGGGACTCTACAGGGGGCCCTCATACGAGCAGTACTTC
CDR3: CAWGLYRGPSYEQYF

J: TRBJ2-1
size: once
D: NA
V: TRBV19
DNA: TGTGCCAGTAGTATGCTGCGGGCACCATCCTACAATGAGCAGTTCTTC
CDR3: CASSMLRAPSYNEQFF

J: TRBJ1-1
size: once
D: NA
V: TRBV28
DNA: TGTGCCAGCGCGGGGGGCTGGAACACTGAAGCTTTCTTT
CDR3: CASAGGWNTEAFF